The clone carrying this TCR beta chain was seen a handful of times. The antigen is unknown. TCRdb re-derived calls from the 5' RACE reads in MiXCR, one entry per CDR3 protein. The sample has hundreds of thousands of distinct CDR3 sequences, roughly 10% seen once; the top ten hold 5% to 6.5%. The trim removed 4 bases at V and 4 bases at J, leaving 9 bases unmatched. The CDR3 has 15 amino acids. Germline assignment: CDR1 SGDLS and CDR2 YYNGEE. The sample is drawn from a study of identical twins. Whole-study results and caveats: In drawing conclusions, the study used cross-sectional statistical analysis and did not follow the same donors. Abundant beta clonotypes from cord blood bore fewer insertions; memory repertoires lacked this pattern.

Sequencing used memory (CD45RO+) T cells sorted from blood. The TCR comes from a woman aged 18 to 35 in good health. The chain links TRBV9 to TRBJ2-5; TRBD1 matches 8 bases. For the CDR3, the DNA is TGTGCCAGCAGCAAGACCCCCGGGACAGGAGAGACCCAGTACTTC. Translation gives CASSKTPGTGETQYF.